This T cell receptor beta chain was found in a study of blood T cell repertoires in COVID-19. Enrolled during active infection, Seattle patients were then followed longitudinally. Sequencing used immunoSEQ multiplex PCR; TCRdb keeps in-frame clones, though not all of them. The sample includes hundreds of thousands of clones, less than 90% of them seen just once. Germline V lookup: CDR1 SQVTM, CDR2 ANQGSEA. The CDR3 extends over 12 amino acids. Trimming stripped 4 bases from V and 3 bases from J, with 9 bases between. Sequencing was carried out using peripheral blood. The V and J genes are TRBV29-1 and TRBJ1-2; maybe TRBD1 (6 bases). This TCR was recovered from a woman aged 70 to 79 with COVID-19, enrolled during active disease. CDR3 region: CSVAPGDYGYTF. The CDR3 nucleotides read TGCAGCGTTGCCCCAGGGGACTATGGCTACACCTTC.